This T cell receptor beta chain was found in a study of shared T cell receptors in the human thymus (dated by TCRdb to the early 2020s). General notes on the study: The study examined how the human thymus generates shared, self-reactive T-cell receptor alpha chains.

Trimming removed 3 bases from V and 10 bases from J, leaving 28 bases between the germline ends. The CDR3 covers 19 residues, taking in both the cysteine and the phenylalanine. The kept DNA is CDR3 alone, 57 bases in frame from the first base. Per the germline V gene, MDHEN is the CDR1 and SYDVKM is the CDR2. The receptor library was made with the immunoSEQ multiplex PCR assay. Here the immuneACCESS table is served through TCRdb, limited to in-frame sequences with V and J called. Missing clones are a known gap in these copies; in checked studies unresolved V genes cover under half, and the rest lacks a known reason. Across this sample there are more than 550,000 clones, with approximately 85% seen only once. The top ten hold approximately 0.01% of the sample. A note on this clone: Its cognate antigen has yet to be identified. No much larger clone is present one base from it, and per-base qualities are unavailable.

This same sample was also part of a study on human thymus T cells. As the second publication notes: Donors were immunologically healthy infants undergoing open corrective cardiac surgery for congenital heart defects in Finland. Thymus tissue was obtained as surgical resects removed during corrective cardiac surgery. Both the thymic and the peripheral blood repertoires appeared to show biased V and J gene segment usage. According to the related research, thymic TCR repertoires were highly overlapping among unrelated individuals. TCR alpha and beta repertoires from roughly eight infant thymus samples and four related peripheral blood samples were characterized in the study. Donor ages ranging from roughly 6 to 250 days were recorded, and several male and a couple of female infants were included in the cohort. Thymocytes were freed from the tissue by mechanical means and kept at -70 degrees C as pellets of roughly 9-33 million cells. A QIAsymphony instrument was used to extract genomic DNA from the frozen cell pellets. The immunoSEQ multiplex PCR assay was used to amplify the TCRB and TCRAD loci from a standardized amount of quality-controlled genomic DNA. Amplicons spanned the V(D)J region at a length sufficient to cover the CDR3 and identify V and J genes. Amplicon sequencing was performed on an Illumina platform through the commercial immunoSEQ service. Primer bias and sequencing errors were corrected using previously described methods, and TCRAD and TCRB definitions followed the IMGT database. Repertoires were analysed with immunoSEQ Analyzer 3.0 and VDJTools, covering basic statistics, V/J segment usage, diversity estimates, rarefaction and pairwise overlap. To estimate diversity, the Chao1, ChaoE, Efron-Thisted, Shannon and inverse Simpson indices were applied, and diversity was also estimated on datasets down-sampled to the smallest sample. Repertoire overlap used strict matching of CDR3 nucleotide sequence, V gene and J gene, with Jaccard-based multidimensional scaling clustering. On average, thymus samples gave 750,000 to 1,000,000 unique TCRB clonotypes, whereas blood samples gave around 84,000.

Here the chain combines TRBV28 and TRBJ1-6; the D gene lacks a confident call. This sequence was found in a girl under three years old with a congenital heart defect. Donor details come from another sample of the same person, matched by shared clones. Sample: thymocytes. CDR3 reads: CASSFEVLGRSYLRSPLHF. The base sequence is TGTGCCAGCAGTTTCGAAGTCCTGGGCCGATCTTACCTGAGATCACCCCTCCACTTT.